This T cell receptor beta chain was found in a study of blood T cells in healthy people across ages. Study-wide context: About one barcoded beta molecule per two T cells was captured by template switching.

Germline assignment: CDR1 MNHEY and CDR2 SMNVEV (reference sequence). This CDR3 comprises 14 residues. For the second PCR, which ran for about 7 to 11 cycles, a sample-barcoded 5' primer and a J-beta primer mix were used. Using its own MiXCR run on the 5' RACE reads, TCRdb lists one record per CDR3 protein. The sample shows about 580,000 distinct CDR3 sequences, under 55% of them seen only once. The sample comprised blood. The genes are TRBV27 and TRBJ2-7, with a weak D call TRBD2 (6 bases). TRBJ2-5 matches the DNA end more closely, so the J call is doubtful. The source is an elderly man in good health. The CDR3 loop reads CASSFEGLRGTQYF. Written as DNA, the CDR3 is TGTGCCAGCAGTTTTGAGGGACTCCGTGGGACCCAGTACTTC.